The T cell receptor beta chain described here comes from a study of cytomegalovirus exposure and HLA in healthy donors. With 60 Vbeta and 13 Jbeta primers, the PCR was carried out. Only in-frame clones appear in the TCRdb table, and some are missing; sequencing was by immunoSEQ multiplex PCR. The top ten hold 1% of the sample, which has approximately 240,000 clones, around 88% seen once. About this clone itself: Its specificity is not known.

Findings and limits, study-wide: Later on, an analysis found that several of the most significant clusters appeared to be linked to common viral pathogens, which included parvovirus B19.

The sequencing input was PBMCs. This clonotype was obtained from a woman under 30 in good health and CMV-seronegative.

The chain's CDR3 is CASSSTRGWETQYF. The CDR3 DNA sequence: TGTGCCAGCAGCTCCACTCGGGGGTGGGAGACCCAGTACTTC. The rearrangement uses TRBV11-2 and TRBJ2-5; D perhaps matches TRBD2 (6 bases). The germline V gene has CDR1 SGHAT and CDR2 FQNNGV. The CDR3 runs 14 residues. V gave up 4 bases and J gave up 5 bases, with 14 bases separating them.